This T cell receptor beta chain stems from a study of identical twins. This clonotype was seen more than once but under ten times. What it binds is not known. Template switching created a universal primer site, and the cDNA included unique molecular identifiers. TCRdb reprocessed the 5' RACE reads via MiXCR and lists one record per CDR3 protein. The sample carries about 240,000 distinct CDR3 sequences, 6% to 8.5% recorded once. No donor was unhealthy or non-Caucasian. Findings of the study overall: Carriage of fewer insertions was seen in abundant cord blood beta clonotypes, whereas memory repertoires showed none.

The CDR3 sequence is 16 residues long. The J segment lost 0 bases and the V segment lost 10 bases, leaving 7 bases of the junction unmatched. Germline CDR1 ENHRY, CDR2 SYGVKD. This sample was shared with a second study, whose subject was yellow fever vaccine responses in identical twins.

This chain links TRBV10-3 with TRBJ2-3, with 13 bases identical to TRBD2. Sequencing was carried out using CD8+ T cells sorted from blood. The receptor's source is a woman aged 18-30 years in good health. The CDR3 loop is CATGTSGESSTDTQYF. CDR3 sequence (DNA): TGTGCCACCGGGACTAGCGGGGAGTCTAGCACAGATACGCAGTATTTT.